This TCR beta chain was retrieved from a study of T cell repertoires in cytomegalovirus infection. Study-level background: Evidence of both CMV infection and a matching HLA type came from public TCR beta signatures.

The CDR3 runs to 15 residues. V dropped 3 bases and J dropped 4; count of bases not matched to a gene: 6. As concerns this clonotype: The target antigen is unknown.

TCRdb fed the reads into MiXCR, producing one record per CDR3 protein. The sample has under 150,000 distinct CDR3 sequences; 7% to 9.5% are singletons. Study-wide findings and caveats: Ex vivo, HLA-C-restricted CMV-specific TCR beta clonotypes prevailed over the rest of the response. The cumulative frequency of public TCR beta families distinguished individuals who carried CMV together with the relevant HLA.

The specimen was PBMCs. The chain carries TRBV12-3 or TRBV12-4 and TRBJ2-5, with 9 bases lining up with TRBD1. The TCR originated in a human donor in good health (CMV status not recorded). Some clones in this sample may be carry-over from other donors' samples. CDR3 bases: TGTGCCAGCAGTTTTGGGACAGGGCAGGGAGAGACCCAGTACTTC. Translated: CASSFGTGQGETQYF.